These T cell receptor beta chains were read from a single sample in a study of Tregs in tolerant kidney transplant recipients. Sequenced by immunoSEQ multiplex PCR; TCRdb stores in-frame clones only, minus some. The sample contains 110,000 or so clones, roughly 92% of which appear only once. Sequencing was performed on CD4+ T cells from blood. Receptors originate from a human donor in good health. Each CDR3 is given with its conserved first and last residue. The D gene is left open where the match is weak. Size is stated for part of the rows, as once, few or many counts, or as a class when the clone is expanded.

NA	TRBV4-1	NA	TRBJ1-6	TGCGCCAGCAGCCAAGAATTGAGGGGAAGCTCACCCCTCCACTTT	CASSQELRGSSPLHF
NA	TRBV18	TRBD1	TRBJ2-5	TGTGCCAGCTCACCTGGGACAGGGGGCGCCGAAGAGACCCAGTACTTC	CASSPGTGGAEETQYF
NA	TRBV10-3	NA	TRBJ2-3	TGTGCCATCAGTGAGTCACGGGGGAACACAGATACGCAGTATTTT	CAISESRGNTDTQYF
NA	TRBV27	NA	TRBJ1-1	TGTGCCAGCAGTTTATTTAGGCCCCCTGAAGCTTTCTTT	CASSLFRPPEAFF
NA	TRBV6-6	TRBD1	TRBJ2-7	TGTGCCAGCACCGGCTCGGGACAGGGGGCCGGAAGGCAGTACTTC	CASTGSGQGAGRQYF
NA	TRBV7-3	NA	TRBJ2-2	TGTGCCAGCAGCCCGACAGCGAACACCGGGGAGCTGTTTTTT	CASSPTANTGELFF
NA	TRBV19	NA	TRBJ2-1	TGTGCCAGTAGTAACCGGGACAACTTCAATGAGCAGTTCTTC	CASSNRDNFNEQFF
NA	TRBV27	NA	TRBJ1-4	TGTGCCAGCAGGCTAACAGGCACGACTAATGAAAAACTGTTTTTT	CASRLTGTTNEKLFF
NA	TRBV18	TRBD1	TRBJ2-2	TGTGCCAGCTCACCACAGGGGGCTCACACCGGGGAGCTGTTTTTT	CASSPQGAHTGELFF
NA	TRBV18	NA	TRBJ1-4	TGTGCCAGCTCATCGCTACAGGGTCGGGGGGAAAAACTGTTTTTT	CASSSLQGRGEKLFF
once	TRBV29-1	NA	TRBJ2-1	TGCAGCGTTGAACGGGCCCTGAACAATGAGCAGTTCTTC	CSVERALNNEQFF
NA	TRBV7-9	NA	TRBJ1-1	TGTGCCAGCAGCTTAGCGGGGGGACAGAACACTGAAGCTTTCTTT	CASSLAGGQNTEAFF
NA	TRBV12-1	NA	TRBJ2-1	TGTGCCAGCACCCTAGAAAATGAGCAGTTCTTC	CASTLENEQFF
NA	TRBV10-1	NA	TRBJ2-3	TGCGCCAGCAGTGGGGCCCTGGCTACGCAGTATTTT	CASSGALATQYF
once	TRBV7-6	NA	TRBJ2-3	TGTGCCAGCAGCTTAGGAGGCGCCGCTAGCACAGATACGCAGTATTTT	CASSLGGAASTDTQYF
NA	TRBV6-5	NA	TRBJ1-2	TGTGCCAGCAGTTACTCAGTCGGCAGGGCCGGGGGCTACACCTTC	CASSYSVGRAGGYTF
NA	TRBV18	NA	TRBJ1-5	TGTGCCAGCTCACCACGATTGGGGGCCGGCAATCAGCCCCAGCATTTT	CASSPRLGAGNQPQHF
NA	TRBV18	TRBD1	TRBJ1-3	TGTGCCAGCTCAAGGGACAGGGACTCTGGAAACACCATATATTTT	CASSRDRDSGNTIYF
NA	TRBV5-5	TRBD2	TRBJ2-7	TGTGCCAGCAGCTATCCGGGACTAAGCTACGAGCAGTACTTC	CASSYPGLSYEQYF
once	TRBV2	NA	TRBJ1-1	TGTGCCAGCAGTGAAGCGGAGGAAGGGGCTTTCTTT	CASSEAEEGAFF
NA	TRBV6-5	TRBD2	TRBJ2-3	TGTGCCAGCAGGAAGCGGGGCTTTTCCACAGATACGCAGTATTTT	CASRKRGFSTDTQYF
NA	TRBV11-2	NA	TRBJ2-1	TGTGCCAGCAGCTTAAATCGGCATGAGCAGTTCTTC	CASSLNRHEQFF
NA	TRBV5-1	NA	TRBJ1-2	TGCGCCAGCAGCCCGCGGGGCCAGGGCTACACCTTC	CASSPRGQGYTF
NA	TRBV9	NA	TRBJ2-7	TGTGCCAGCAGCGTAGGCCCGATTCCCTACGAGCAGTACTTC	CASSVGPIPYEQYF
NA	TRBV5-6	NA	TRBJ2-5	TGTGCCAGCAATTTTCTCGCGAGGGGGGTCAAAGAGACCCAGTACTTC	CASNFLARGVKETQYF
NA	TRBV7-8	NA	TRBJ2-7	TGTGCCAGCAGCTTTCGCCGGGACTCGAGATCCCACGAGCAGTACTTC	CASSFRRDSRSHEQYF
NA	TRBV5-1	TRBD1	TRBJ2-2	TGCGCCAGCAGCTTACAGGGGGCTTTGAACACCGGGGAGCTGTTTTTT	CASSLQGALNTGELFF